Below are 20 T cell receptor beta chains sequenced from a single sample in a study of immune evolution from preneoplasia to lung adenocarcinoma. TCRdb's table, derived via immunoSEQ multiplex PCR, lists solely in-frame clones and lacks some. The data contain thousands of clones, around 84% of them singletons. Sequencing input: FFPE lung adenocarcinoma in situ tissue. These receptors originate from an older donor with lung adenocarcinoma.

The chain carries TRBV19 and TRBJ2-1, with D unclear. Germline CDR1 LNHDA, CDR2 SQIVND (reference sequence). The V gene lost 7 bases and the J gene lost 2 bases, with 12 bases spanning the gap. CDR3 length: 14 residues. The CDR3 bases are TGTGCCAGTACCGATAGGACCCCCTACAATGAGCAGTTCTTC. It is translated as CASTDRTPYNEQFF.

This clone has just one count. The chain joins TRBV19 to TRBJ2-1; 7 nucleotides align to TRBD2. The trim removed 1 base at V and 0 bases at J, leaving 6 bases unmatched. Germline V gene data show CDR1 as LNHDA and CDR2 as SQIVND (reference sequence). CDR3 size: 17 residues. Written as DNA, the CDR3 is TGTGCCAGTAGTATAGGGGCGGGAGTCGACTCCTACAATGAGCAGTTCTTC. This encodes CASSIGAGVDSYNEQFF.

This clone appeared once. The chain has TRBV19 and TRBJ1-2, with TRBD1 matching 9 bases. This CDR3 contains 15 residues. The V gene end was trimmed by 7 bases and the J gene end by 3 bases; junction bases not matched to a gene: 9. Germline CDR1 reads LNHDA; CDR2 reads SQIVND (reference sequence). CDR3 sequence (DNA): TGTGCCAGTAATCATCCGGGACAGGGTGACTATGGCTACACCTTC. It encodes CASNHPGQGDYGYTF.

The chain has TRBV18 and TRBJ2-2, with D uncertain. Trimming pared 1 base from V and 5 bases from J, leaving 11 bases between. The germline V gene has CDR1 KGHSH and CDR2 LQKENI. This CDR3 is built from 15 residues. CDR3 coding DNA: TGTGCCAGCTCACCACTGAGTATTGAGACCGGGGAGCTGTTTTTT. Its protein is CASSPLSIETGELFF. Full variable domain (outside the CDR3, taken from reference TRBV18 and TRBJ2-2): NAGVMQNPRHLVRRRGQEARLRCSPMKGHSHVYWYRQLPEEGLKFMVYLQKENIIDESGMPKERFSAEFPKEGPSILRIQQVVRGDSAAYFCASSPLSIETGELFFGEGSRLTVL.

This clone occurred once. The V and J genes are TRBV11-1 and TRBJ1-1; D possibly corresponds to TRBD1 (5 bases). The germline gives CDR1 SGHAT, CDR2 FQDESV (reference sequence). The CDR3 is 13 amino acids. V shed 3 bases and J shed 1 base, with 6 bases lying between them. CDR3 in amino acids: CASSFGQNTEAFF. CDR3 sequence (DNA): TGTGCCAGCAGCTTCGGACAGAACACTGAAGCTTTCTTT.

The CDR3 DNA is TGTGCCTGGAGTCCGACTGGCGATGAGCAGTTCTTC. Translating it yields CAWSPTGDEQFF. This chain uses TRBV30 with TRBJ2-1; D is undetermined. Germline V CDR1 and CDR2: GTSNPN, SVGIG (reference sequence). The CDR3 contains 12 residues. V was shortened by 2 bases and J by 8 bases, with 10 bases between the two germline ends.

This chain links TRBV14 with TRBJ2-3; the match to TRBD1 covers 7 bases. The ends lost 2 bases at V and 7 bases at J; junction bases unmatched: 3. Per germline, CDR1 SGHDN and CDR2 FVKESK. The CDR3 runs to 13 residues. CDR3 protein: CASSQLQGYTQYF. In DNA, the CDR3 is TGTGCCAGCAGCCAACTACAGGGGTATACGCAGTATTTT.

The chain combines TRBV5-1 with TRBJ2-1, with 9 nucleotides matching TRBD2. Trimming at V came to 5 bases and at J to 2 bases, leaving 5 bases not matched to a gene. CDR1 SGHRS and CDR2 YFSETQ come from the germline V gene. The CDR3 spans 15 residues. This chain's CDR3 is CASSGGTSPYNEQFF. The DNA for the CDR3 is TGCGCCAGCAGTGGGGGGACTAGCCCCTACAATGAGCAGTTCTTC.

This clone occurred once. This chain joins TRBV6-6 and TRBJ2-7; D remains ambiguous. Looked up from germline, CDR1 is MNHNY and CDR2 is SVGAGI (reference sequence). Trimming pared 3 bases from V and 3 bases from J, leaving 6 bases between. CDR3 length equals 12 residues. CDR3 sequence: CASSYDVYEQYF. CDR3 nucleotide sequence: TGTGCCAGCAGTTATGACGTCTACGAGCAGTACTTC.

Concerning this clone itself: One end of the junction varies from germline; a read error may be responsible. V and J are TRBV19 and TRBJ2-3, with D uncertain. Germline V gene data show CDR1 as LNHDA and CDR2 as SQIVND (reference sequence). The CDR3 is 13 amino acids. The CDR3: CANSKLSTDTQYF. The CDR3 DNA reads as TGTGCCAATAGTAAACTTAGCACAGATACGCAGTATTTT.

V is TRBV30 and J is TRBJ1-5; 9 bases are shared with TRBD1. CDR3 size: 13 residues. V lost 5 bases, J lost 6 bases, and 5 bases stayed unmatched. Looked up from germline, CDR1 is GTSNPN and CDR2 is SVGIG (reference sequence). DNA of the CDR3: TGTGCCTGGCCTCGACAGGGGGTTCAGCCCCAGCATTTT. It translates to CAWPRQGVQPQHF.

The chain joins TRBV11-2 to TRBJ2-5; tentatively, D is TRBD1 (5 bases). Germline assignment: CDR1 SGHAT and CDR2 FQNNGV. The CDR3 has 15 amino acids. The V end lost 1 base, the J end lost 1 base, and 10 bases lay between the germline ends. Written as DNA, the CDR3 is TGTGCCAGCAGCTTAGGGGGCCGAACCCAAGAGACCCAGTACTTC. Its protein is CASSLGGRTQETQYF.

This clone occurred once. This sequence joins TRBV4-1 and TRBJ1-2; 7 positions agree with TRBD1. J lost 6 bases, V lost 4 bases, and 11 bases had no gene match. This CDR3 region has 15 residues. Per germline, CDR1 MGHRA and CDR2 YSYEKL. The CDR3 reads CASSPTGDPRDGYTF. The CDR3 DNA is TGCGCCAGCAGCCCTACAGGGGACCCTCGGGATGGCTACACCTTC.

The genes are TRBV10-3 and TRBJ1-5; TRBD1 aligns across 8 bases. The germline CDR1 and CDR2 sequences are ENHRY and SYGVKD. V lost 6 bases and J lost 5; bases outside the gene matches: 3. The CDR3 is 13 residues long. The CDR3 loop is CAIRGQGDQPQHF. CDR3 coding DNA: TGTGCCATCAGAGGACAGGGAGATCAGCCCCAGCATTTT.

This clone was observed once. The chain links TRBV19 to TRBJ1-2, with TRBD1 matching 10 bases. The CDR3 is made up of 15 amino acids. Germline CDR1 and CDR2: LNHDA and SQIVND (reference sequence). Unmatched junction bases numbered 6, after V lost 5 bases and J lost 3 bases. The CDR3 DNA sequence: TGTGCCAGTAGTTCGACCGGGACAGGGGACTATGGCTACACCTTC. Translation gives CASSSTGTGDYGYTF.

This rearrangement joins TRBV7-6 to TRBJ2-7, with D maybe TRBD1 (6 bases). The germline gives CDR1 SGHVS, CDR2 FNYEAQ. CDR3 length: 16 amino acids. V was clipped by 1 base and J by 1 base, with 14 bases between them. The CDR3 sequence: CASSLGSTGLSYEQYF. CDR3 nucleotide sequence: TGTGCCAGCAGCTTAGGCTCGACAGGACTTTCCTACGAGCAGTACTTC.

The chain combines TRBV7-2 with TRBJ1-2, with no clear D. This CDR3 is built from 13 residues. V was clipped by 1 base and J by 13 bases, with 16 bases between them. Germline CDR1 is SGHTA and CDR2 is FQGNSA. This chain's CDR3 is CASSLGRVPKVTF. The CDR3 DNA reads TGTGCCAGCAGCTTAGGCCGGGTCCCAAAAGTCACCTTC.

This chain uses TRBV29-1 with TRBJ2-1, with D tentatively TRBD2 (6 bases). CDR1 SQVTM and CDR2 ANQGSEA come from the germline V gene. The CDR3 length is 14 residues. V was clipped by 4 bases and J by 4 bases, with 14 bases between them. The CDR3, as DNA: TGCAGCGTTGTCGGAGGGTTTCCGTACAATGAGCAGTTCTTC. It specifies CSVVGGFPYNEQFF.

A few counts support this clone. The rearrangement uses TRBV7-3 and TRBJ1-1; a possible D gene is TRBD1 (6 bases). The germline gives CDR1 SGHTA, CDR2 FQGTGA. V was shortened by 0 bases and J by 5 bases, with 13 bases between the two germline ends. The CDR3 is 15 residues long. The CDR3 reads CASSLTWGQGTEAFF. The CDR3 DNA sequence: TGTGCCAGCAGCTTAACGTGGGGGCAGGGGACTGAAGCTTTCTTT. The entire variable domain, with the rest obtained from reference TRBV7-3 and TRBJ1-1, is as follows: GAGVSQTPSNKVTEKGKYVELRCDPISGHTALYWYRQSLGQGPEFLIYFQGTGAADDSGLPNDRFFAVRPEGSVSTLKIQRTERGDSAVYLCASSLTWGQGTEAFFGQGTRLTVV.

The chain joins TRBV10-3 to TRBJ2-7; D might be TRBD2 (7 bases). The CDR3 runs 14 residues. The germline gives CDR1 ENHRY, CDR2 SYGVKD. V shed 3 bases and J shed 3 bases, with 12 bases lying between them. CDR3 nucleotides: TGTGCCATCAGTGATCGGGGGGCAGTCTACGAGCAGTACTTC. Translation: CAISDRGAVYEQYF.